A few counts support the clone carrying this T cell receptor (beta chain). Its antigen remains unknown. Trimming took 4 bases from V and 10 from J, leaving 20 bases between them. This CDR3 comprises 14 residues. CDR1 and CDR2 (germline): SGHTA, FQGNSA. The data were taken from a study of response to subunit inactivated influenza vaccine. TCRdb called the RT-PCR reads again in MiXCR, with one record for every CDR3 protein. The sample has about 480,000 distinct CDR3 sequences; 9.5% to 13% are singletons. Overall study results and limits: Each seasonal flu vaccination may recruit only limited new T cells, authors suggested.

Sequencing was performed on PBMCs from blood, taken roughly 45 days after vaccination. This receptor was obtained from a man aged 50-60 years who received an inactivated influenza vaccine. This rearrangement joins TRBV7-2 to TRBJ2-7, with a tentative D call TRBD2 (6 bases). The CDR3 reads CASSSSGGGSFQYF. CDR3 DNA sequence: TGTGCCAGCAGCTCATCTGGGGGAGGTTCCTTTCAGTACTTC.